This entry is about one T cell receptor beta chain. Its specificity is not known. Carried by the TCR beta cDNA libraries were unique molecular identifiers. The yield from roughly 1 to 10 million T cells was around 500,000 cDNA molecules in total. TCRdb reprocessed the PCR reads via MiXCR and lists one record per CDR3 protein. The profile shows a few hundred thousand distinct CDR3 sequences, roughly 46% of them singletons. This sample stems from a study of post-analysis software for immune sequencing data. Study context: The courses of disease that were included comprised relapsing-remitting, secondary progressive and progressive-relapsing multiple sclerosis.

General study points: Controls' normalized Chao1 diversity significantly exceeded that of multiple sclerosis patients. When patients were compared with controls, a handful of TRBV segments were more frequent, TRBV5-6, TRBV5-1 and TRBV20-1 among them. Clustering by F measure revealed strong co-clustering among samples prepared together in one batch.

Deletions cut 1 base from V and 13 bases from J, with 14 bases between. The length of the CDR3 is 13 residues. Germline V CDR1 and CDR2: SGHTA, FQGNSA. This receptor was taken from a girl between 10 and 17 years old with multiple sclerosis. What was sequenced was blood. The V gene is TRBV7-2, the J gene TRBJ2-1, with D hard to call. The CDR3 spells CASSLVGLVKQFF. The DNA for the CDR3 is TGTGCCAGCAGCTTAGTGGGTCTAGTAAAACAGTTCTTC. The full variable domain, with the rest looked up from reference TRBV7-2 and TRBJ2-1, is GAGVSQSPSNKVTEKGKDVELRCDPISGHTALYWYRQSLGQGLEFLIYFQGNSAPDKSGLPSDRFSAERTGGSVSTLTIQRTQQEDSAVYLCASSLVGLVKQFFGPGTRLTVL.